This T cell receptor beta chain was obtained from a study of graft-versus-host responses after intestinal transplantation. Across the whole study: All of the recipients had induction that used anti-thymocyte globulin, then tacrolimus and steroids for about 3 years. Findings and caveats of the study: Levels of circulating GvH clones at their peak were associated with early post-transplant HvG declines. Analysis identified GvH clones in recipient marrow, with some appearing first in ileum or blood.

Germline values: CDR1 LGHNA, CDR2 YNFKEQ. The V gene lost 1 base and the J gene lost 3 bases, with 16 bases spanning the gap. This CDR3 contains 17 residues. As for this clone: Its target is not known.

Some clones are missing from TCRdb's copy, which holds only in-frame ones; the method was immunoSEQ multiplex PCR. The sample includes about 120,000 clones, around 96% of them seen just once. This material consisted of unstimulated CD8+ T cells sorted from spleen or lymph node cells, taken before intestinal transplant. The chain couples TRBV4-2 to TRBJ2-1, with D tentatively TRBD2 (7 bases). This sequence was found in a human donor who received an intestinal transplant. CDR3 coding DNA: TGTGCCAGCAGCCAAGGAGGGGGGAGCGGGGACTACAATGAGCAGTTCTTC. This encodes CASSQGGGSGDYNEQFF.